This entry lists 19 T cell receptor beta chains sequenced from one sample in a study of T cell repertoires in cytomegalovirus infection. Antigens of these TCRs are unknown. TCRdb called the reads again in MiXCR, with one record for every CDR3 protein. Of about 310,000 distinct CDR3 sequences listed, approximately 25% are singletons. The source material was cultured PBMCs, sampled from culture after CMV antigen stimulation. These receptors came from a human donor in good health (CMV status not recorded). Some clones in this sample may be carry-over from other donors' samples.

This chain connects TRBV20-1 to TRBJ2-3; 14 bases map to TRBD2. CDR1 is DFQATT and CDR2 is SNEGSKA in the germline V gene (reference sequence). The CDR3 is 17 residues long. V trimming: 3 bases; J trimming: 6 bases; junction bases outside the gene matches: 11. The CDR3 nucleotides are TGCAGTGCTAGTCGCTCCCTCGGACTAGCGGGAGGTGATACGCAGTATTTT. Translated, it gives CSASRSLGLAGGDTQYF.

This clonotype has more than one count but fewer than ten. The rearrangement uses TRBV11-2 and TRBJ1-1; 9 bases map to TRBD1. Germline V gene sequence: CDR1 SGHAT, CDR2 FQNNGV. J lost 9 bases, V lost 3 bases, and 11 bases had no gene match. The CDR3 is 15 amino acids. CDR3 protein: CASSFGAGTGFKAFF. The CDR3 region has the DNA TGTGCCAGCAGCTTCGGAGCCGGGACAGGGTTTAAAGCTTTCTTT.

This clonotype was detected a few times. This sequence may be a read error, since a much larger clone differs from it by one base. The rearrangement joins TRBV6-2 or TRBV6-3 to TRBJ2-3, with D perhaps being TRBD1 or TRBD2 (5 bases each). The V gene lost 6 bases and the J gene lost 4 bases, with 8 bases spanning the gap. In germline, CDR1 is MNHEY, CDR2 SVGEGT. The CDR3 contains 12 residues. CDR3 sequence reads: CASSRGPDTQYF. The CDR3 DNA is TGTGCCAGCAGCCGGGGCCCAGATACGCAGTATTTT.

This clonotype came up many times. This chain joins TRBV7-2 and TRBJ2-1; D remains ambiguous. The ends were cut back, 2 bases at V and 3 bases at J, with 11 bases in the middle. CDR3 length equals 15 residues. Germline CDR1 reads SGHTA; CDR2 reads FQGNSA. The CDR3 loop reads CASSLMRTVYNEQFF. CDR3 DNA: TGTGCCAGCAGCTTAATGCGGACGGTCTACAATGAGCAGTTCTTC.

The rearrangement links TRBV20-1 to TRBJ1-2, with 11 bases aligning to TRBD1. This CDR3 is 13 amino acids long. Trimming cost V 6 bases and J 7 bases; bases outside gene matches: 7. Germline CDR1 is DFQATT and CDR2 is SNEGSKA (reference sequence). CDR3 amino acids: CSAVDRGLGGYTF. The CDR3 DNA reads TGCAGTGCAGTGGACAGGGGGCTAGGTGGCTACACCTTC.

This clonotype was seen only a few times. The rearrangement uses TRBV6-2 or TRBV6-3 and TRBJ1-5, with D possibly being TRBD1 (6 bases). The CDR3 totals 15 residues. Germline V gives CDR1 MNHEY, CDR2 SVGEGT. V was trimmed by 5 bases and J by 0 bases, leaving 11 bases between them. The DNA for the CDR3 is TGTGCCAGCAGTCTACAGGGAAATAGCAATCAGCCCCAGCATTTT. It encodes CASSLQGNSNQPQHF.

This clonotype occurred many times. The V gene is TRBV6-6, the J gene TRBJ1-2; 7 bases line up with TRBD1. V shed 4 bases, J shed 7 bases, and the junction held 18 bases outside the gene matches. The germline V gene has CDR1 MNHNY and CDR2 SVGAGI (reference sequence). This CDR3 is built from 17 residues. The CDR3 bases are TGTGCCAGCAGTTCCCAGACAGGGTCTCGGGCCCGGACTGGCTACACCTTC. Protein: CASSSQTGSRARTGYTF.

This clonotype was seen many times. The CDR3 DNA follows: TGTGCCAGCAGAACAGGGCCTGAGCAGTTCTTC. Protein: CASRTGPEQFF. The V call is TRBV7-2, the J call TRBJ2-1; perhaps TRBD1 as D (6 bases). The CDR3 is 11 residues long. The V end was cut by 6 bases, the J end by 9 bases, with 9 bases between. Looked up from germline, CDR1 is SGHTA and CDR2 is FQGNSA.

The V gene is TRBV10-3, the J gene TRBJ2-3; D tentatively fits TRBD1 or TRBD2 (5 bases each). V shed 0 bases and J shed 1 base, with 11 bases lying between them. This CDR3 has 16 amino acids. The germline V gene encodes CDR1 ENHRY and CDR2 SYGVKD. The CDR3 DNA reads as TGTGCCATCAGTGAGTCGAAGGGACGCCGCACAGATACGCAGTATTTT. This translates into CAISESKGRRTDTQYF.

This clonotype was counted many times. This sequence joins TRBV7-2 and TRBJ2-7; perhaps TRBD1 as D (6 bases). CDR3 length: 13 residues. V was shortened by 4 bases and J by 3 bases, with 10 bases between the two germline ends. Germline values: CDR1 SGHTA, CDR2 FQGNSA. The CDR3 DNA reads TGTGCCAGCAGCTATGGACAGTTCTACGAGCAGTACGTC. It specifies CASSYGQFYEQYV.

This clonotype was seen many times. This chain connects TRBV7-8 to TRBJ2-7, with D maybe TRBD2 (7 bases). Germline V gives CDR1 SGHVS, CDR2 FQNEAQ. The CDR3 is 16 residues long. V was cut by 7 bases and J by 5 bases, with 24 bases left in between. For the CDR3, the DNA is TGTGCCAGCACCCCAGATACCCGGGGGGCTGGGGACGAGCAGTACTTC. Protein sequence: CASTPDTRGAGDEQYF.

The chain is built from TRBV18 and TRBJ2-1; 9 nucleotides agree with TRBD1. V shed 3 bases, J shed 9 bases, and the junction held 3 bases outside the gene matches. CDR1 and CDR2 from the germline V gene are KGHSH and LQKENI. This CDR3 comprises 13 residues. This CDR3 reads CASSPLTGGEQFF. The CDR3 DNA reads as TGTGCCAGCTCACCGTTGACAGGGGGTGAGCAGTTCTTC.

The chain uses TRBV28 and TRBJ2-3; TRBD2 matches 12 bases. Germline CDR1 MDHEN, CDR2 SYDVKM. This CDR3 spans 16 amino acids. Unmatched junction bases numbered 4, after V lost 3 bases and J lost 3 bases. The CDR3 sequence is CASSLLAGGRTDTQYF. The DNA of the CDR3 is TGTGCCAGCAGTTTGCTAGCGGGAGGGAGGACAGATACGCAGTATTTT. The variable domain in full, completed from reference TRBV28 and TRBJ2-3, reads DVKVTQSSRYLVKRTGEKVFLECVQDMDHENMFWYRQDPGLGLRLIYFSYDVKMKEKGDIPEGYSVSREKKERFSLILESASTNQTSMYLCASSLLAGGRTDTQYFGPGTRLTVL.

The sample holds many counts of this clonotype. The V gene is TRBV7-8, the J gene TRBJ2-7, with D uncertain. The germline V gene has CDR1 SGHVS and CDR2 FQNEAQ. The CDR3 is 14 residues long. Trimming cost V 4 bases and J 2 bases, with 12 bases left between them. As DNA, the CDR3 is TGTGCCAGCAGCTCCACGGTAACGGCCTACGAGCAGTACGTC. Protein product: CASSSTVTAYEQYV.

This sequence joins TRBV7-2 and TRBJ1-4; TRBD1 matches at 7 bases. Germline CDR1 is SGHTA and CDR2 is FQGNSA. V lost 5 bases to trimming and J lost 10 bases; unmatched junction nucleotides: 13. This CDR3 comprises 15 residues. This chain's CDR3 is CASSTRQGGPAKLFF. CDR3 nucleotides: TGTGCCAGCAGCACCCGACAGGGCGGACCGGCAAAACTGTTTTTT.

The rearrangement uses TRBV20-1 and TRBJ1-2, with D perhaps TRBD1 (5 bases). V was shortened by 2 bases and J by 0 bases, with 10 bases between the two germline ends. This CDR3 has 14 residues. Germline lookup yields CDR1 DFQATT and CDR2 SNEGSKA (reference sequence). DNA of the CDR3: TGCAGTGCTAGAAAGGGGCTTTCTAACTATGGCTACACCTTC. Translating it yields CSARKGLSNYGYTF.

The gene calls are TRBV28 and TRBJ1-2; D uncertain. From germline, CDR1 is MDHEN and CDR2 SYDVKM. The CDR3 loop spans 11 amino acids. The CDR3 DNA reads as TGTGCGGCCAATTCGAACTATGGCTACACCTTC. Residues: CAANSNYGYTF.

This clonotype has only a few counts. The genes are TRBV4-1 and TRBJ2-1; no firm D call. Trimming removed 7 bases at V and 5 bases at J, with 9 bases between. This CDR3 has 12 residues. Germline loops: CDR1 MGHRA, CDR2 YSYEKL. The CDR3 coding sequence is TGCGCCAGCACTGCGGCTAACAATGAGCAGTTCTTC. Translated: CASTAANNEQFF.

CDR3 DNA: TGTGCCAGCAGTGAAGGCCCGGGACATCTGAACACTGAAGCTTTCTTT. Amino acid sequence: CASSEGPGHLNTEAFF. The chain combines TRBV6-1 with TRBJ1-1; maybe TRBD1 (6 bases). CDR1 MNHNS and CDR2 SASEGT come from the germline V gene. Trimming cost V 1 base and J 0 bases, with 12 bases left between them. This CDR3 has 16 amino acids.